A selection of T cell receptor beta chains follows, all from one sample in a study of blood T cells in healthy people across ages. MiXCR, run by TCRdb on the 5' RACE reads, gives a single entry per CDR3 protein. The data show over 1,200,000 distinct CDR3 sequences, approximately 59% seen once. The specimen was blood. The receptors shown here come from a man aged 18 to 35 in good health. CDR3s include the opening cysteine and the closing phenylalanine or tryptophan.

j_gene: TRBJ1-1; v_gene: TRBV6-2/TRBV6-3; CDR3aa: CASSYHLGLNTEAFF
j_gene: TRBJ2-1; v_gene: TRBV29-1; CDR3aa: CSVGTRLAGNEQFF
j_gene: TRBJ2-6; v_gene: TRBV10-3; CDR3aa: CAIRNDSLSSGANVLTF
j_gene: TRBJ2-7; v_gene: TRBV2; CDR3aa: CASTPGDRVREQYF
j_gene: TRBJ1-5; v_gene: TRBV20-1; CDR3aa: CSAFRPGTGGGRPQHF
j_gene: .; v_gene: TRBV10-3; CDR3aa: CAISEVLRVRYEQYF
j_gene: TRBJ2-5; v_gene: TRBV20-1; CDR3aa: CSANQVPRGEQYF
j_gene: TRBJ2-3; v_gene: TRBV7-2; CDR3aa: CASTGRVADTQYF
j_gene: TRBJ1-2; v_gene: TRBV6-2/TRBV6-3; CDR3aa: CASSPQSKTYGYTF
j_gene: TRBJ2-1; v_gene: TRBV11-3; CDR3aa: CASSLEKGPINEQFF
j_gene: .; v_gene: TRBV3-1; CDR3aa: CASSDRGGAYEQYF
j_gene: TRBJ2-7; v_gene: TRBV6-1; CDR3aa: CASKDNFYEQYF
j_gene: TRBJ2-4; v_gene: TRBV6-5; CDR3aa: CASRTHSAKNIQYF
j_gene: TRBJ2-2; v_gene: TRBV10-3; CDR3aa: CAISEGTGGFGGELFF
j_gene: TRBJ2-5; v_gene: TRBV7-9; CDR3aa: CASSLGGASGKETQYF
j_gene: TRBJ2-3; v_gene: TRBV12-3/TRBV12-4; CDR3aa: CASHRTGGGTDMQYF
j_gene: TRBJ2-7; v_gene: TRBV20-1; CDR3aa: CSARTALGFYEQYF
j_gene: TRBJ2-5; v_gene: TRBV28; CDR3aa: CASTFGPSSFRGAQYF
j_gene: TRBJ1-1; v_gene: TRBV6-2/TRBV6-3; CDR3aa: CASGLEGNTEAFF
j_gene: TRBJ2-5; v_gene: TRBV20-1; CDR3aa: CSARGPTGFETQYF
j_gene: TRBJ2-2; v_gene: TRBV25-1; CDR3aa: CASSDDSLTGELFF
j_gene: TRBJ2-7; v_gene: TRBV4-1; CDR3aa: CASSQEDTPSYEQYF
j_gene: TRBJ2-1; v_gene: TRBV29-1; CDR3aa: CSVGGGYNEQFF
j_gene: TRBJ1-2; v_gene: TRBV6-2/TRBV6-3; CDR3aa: CASSSFRENYGYTF
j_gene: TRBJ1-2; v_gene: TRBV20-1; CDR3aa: CSARDRDSVHGYTF
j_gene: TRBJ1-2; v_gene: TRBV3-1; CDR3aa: CASSQAGELYGYTF
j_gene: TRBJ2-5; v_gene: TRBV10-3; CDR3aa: CAIAGSLNEQYF
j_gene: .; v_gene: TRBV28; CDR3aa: CASSLLNWEVPYEQYF
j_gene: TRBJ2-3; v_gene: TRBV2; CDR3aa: CASSEAPGFTDTQYF
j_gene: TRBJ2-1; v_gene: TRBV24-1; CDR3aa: CATSGTSGTNEQFF
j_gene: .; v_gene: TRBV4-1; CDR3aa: CASSQDLLGYETQYF
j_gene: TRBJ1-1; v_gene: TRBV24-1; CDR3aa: CATREGAGTEAFF
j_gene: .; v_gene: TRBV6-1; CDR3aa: CASSERSSGGYMETQYF
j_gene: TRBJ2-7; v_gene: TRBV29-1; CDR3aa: CSVESQTTSYEQYF
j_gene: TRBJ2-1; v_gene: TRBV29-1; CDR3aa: CSVAGGTPGQINNEQFF
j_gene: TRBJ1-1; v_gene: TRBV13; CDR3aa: CASSLGRSGTEAFF
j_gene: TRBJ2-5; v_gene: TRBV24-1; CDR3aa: CATSDFGSSNEQYF
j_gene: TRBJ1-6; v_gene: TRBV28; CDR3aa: CASRSPETGGGSPLHF
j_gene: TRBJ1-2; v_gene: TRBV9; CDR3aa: CASSVEAGKADYGYTF
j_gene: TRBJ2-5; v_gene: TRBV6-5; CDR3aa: CASSETSGSYSEQYF
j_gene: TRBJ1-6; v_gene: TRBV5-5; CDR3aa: CASSRAPDNSPLHF
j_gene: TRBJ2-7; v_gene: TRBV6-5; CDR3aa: CASRPLGTSSYGQYF
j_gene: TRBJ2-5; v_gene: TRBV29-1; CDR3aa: CSVHGLAGETQYF
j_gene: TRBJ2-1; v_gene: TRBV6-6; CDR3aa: CASSAKKRGYNEQFF
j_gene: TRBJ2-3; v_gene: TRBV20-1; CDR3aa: CSARDSSGRGYF
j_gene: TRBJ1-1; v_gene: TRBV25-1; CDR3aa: CASSDTGDTEAFF
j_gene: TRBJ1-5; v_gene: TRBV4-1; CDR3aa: CASSWSTLGDQPQHF
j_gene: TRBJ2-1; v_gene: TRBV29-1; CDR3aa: CSVEPGTGGNEQFF
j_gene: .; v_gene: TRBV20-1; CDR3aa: CSARAGRGVYEQYF
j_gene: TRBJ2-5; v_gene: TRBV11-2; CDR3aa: CASSLVSWETQYF
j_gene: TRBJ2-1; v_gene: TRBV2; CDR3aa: CASRGSGGVNEQFF
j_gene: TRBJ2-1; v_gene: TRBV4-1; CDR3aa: CASSQEIRNEQFF
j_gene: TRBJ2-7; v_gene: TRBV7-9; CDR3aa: CASSHPGLAYQQYF